Following are 29 T cell receptor beta chains from one sample sequenced in a study of identical twins. TCRdb reprocessed the 5' RACE reads with MiXCR, giving one entry per CDR3 protein. The sample lists approximately 500,000 distinct CDR3 sequences, less than 25% seen once, with 2.5% to 3.5% in the top ten. The sample was also reused in another study, on T cells expressing NK-cell markers.

Sequenced sample: CD4+ T cells sorted from blood. The receptors stem from a woman aged 18-29 years in good health.

Only a few counts were recorded for this clonotype. The V call is TRBV20-1, the J call TRBJ1-1; D gene uncertain. V was clipped by 0 bases and J by 0 bases, with 11 bases between them. Germline CDR1 reads DFQATT; CDR2 reads SNEGSKA (reference sequence). CDR3 length equals 15 residues. This CDR3 reads CSARDLTNMNTEAFF. The CDR3 DNA sequence: TGCAGTGCTAGAGATTTGACGAATATGAACACTGAAGCTTTCTTT.

The chain has TRBV3-1 and TRBJ2-5; perhaps TRBD2 as D (6 bases). This CDR3 contains 15 residues. With 3 bases removed from V and 5 bases from J, the gap between germline ends came to 16 bases. Germline loops: CDR1 LGHDT, CDR2 YNNKEL (reference sequence). This chain's CDR3 is CASSQFPLAQETQYF. The CDR3 DNA reads as TGTGCCAGCAGCCAGTTCCCACTAGCCCAGGAGACCCAGTACTTC.

The rearrangement joins TRBV18 to TRBJ1-6; 10 positions agree with TRBD1. The trim removed 5 bases at V and 7 bases at J, leaving 5 bases unmatched. CDR3 size: 15 residues. Germline CDR1 reads KGHSH; CDR2 reads LQKENI. The DNA for the CDR3 is TGTGCCAGCTCAGGAGAGGGACAGGGGAATTCACCCCTCCACTTT. Protein sequence: CASSGEGQGNSPLHF.

This clonotype was seen a single time. V is TRBV5-1 and J is TRBJ2-2, with no clear D. Deletions cut 0 bases from V and 4 bases from J, with 16 bases between. The CDR3 is 17 amino acids. CDR1 and CDR2 from the germline V gene are SGHRS and YFSETQ. CDR3 residues: CASSLAGSVGGTGELFF. CDR3 bases: TGCGCCAGCAGCTTGGCCGGGTCAGTTGGTGGCACCGGGGAGCTGTTTTTT. Drawing the rest from reference TRBV5-1 and TRBJ2-2, the complete variable domain is KAGVTQTPRYLIKTRGQQVTLSCSPISGHRSVSWYQQTPGQGLQFLFEYFSETQRNKGNFPGRFSGRQFSNSRSEMNVSTLELGDSALYLCASSLAGSVGGTGELFFGEGSRLTVL.

The chain couples TRBV20-1 to TRBJ2-7; D uncertain. V shed 6 bases and J shed 4 bases, with 16 bases lying between them. Germline lookup yields CDR1 DFQATT and CDR2 SNEGSKA (reference sequence). The CDR3 has 13 amino acids. CDR3 residues: CSAKHSWEYEQYF. Here the CDR3 DNA reads TGCAGTGCCAAGCATTCTTGGGAATACGAGCAGTACTTC.

The V and J genes are TRBV20-1 and TRBJ2-3; TRBD1 might be the D (6 bases). Germline CDR1 reads DFQATT; CDR2 reads SNEGSKA (reference sequence). The CDR3 spans 12 residues. Trimming stripped 5 bases from V and 3 bases from J, with 9 bases between. CDR3 coding DNA: TGCAGTGCTGTTGGACAGACAGATACGCAGTATTTT. This encodes CSAVGQTDTQYF.

This chain links TRBV29-1 with TRBJ2-1, with D hard to call. CDR3 size: 14 residues. Germline V gene sequence: CDR1 SQVTM, CDR2 ANQGSEA. Trimming took off 4 bases at V and 7 bases at J, with 17 bases between the two ends. The CDR3 protein is CSVGLGVDLNEQFF. The DNA of the CDR3 is TGCAGCGTTGGGTTAGGTGTGGATTTAAATGAGCAGTTCTTC.

This clonotype was counted a few times. The chain is built from TRBV5-1 and TRBJ2-3, with 8 nucleotides matching TRBD1. This CDR3 spans 15 amino acids. Germline V gene lookup returns CDR1 SGHRS and CDR2 YFSETQ. J was trimmed by 4 bases and V by 6 bases; bases with no gene match: 10. This CDR3 reads CASILGQGRSDTQYF. The CDR3 bases are TGCGCCAGCATCCTCGGACAGGGACGATCAGATACGCAGTATTTT.

The chain couples TRBV12-3 or TRBV12-4 to TRBJ2-7; TRBD1 aligns across 8 bases. The CDR3 sequence is 15 residues long. J gave up 3 bases and V 3 bases, and 7 bases lay outside the gene matches. The CDR3 DNA reads as TGTGCCAGCAGTTTGAGACAGGGGACCCTCTACGAGCAGTACTTC. It is translated as CASSLRQGTLYEQYF.

In its sample, this clonotype was seen many times. V usage is TRBV7-3 and J usage is TRBJ2-3; D remains ambiguous. The germline V gene has CDR1 SGHTA and CDR2 FQGTGA. Trimming took off 2 bases at V and 3 bases at J, with 6 bases between the two ends. The CDR3 sequence is 13 residues long. In DNA form, the CDR3 reads TGTGCCAGCAGCTTATTGCTAACAGATACGCAGTATTTT. The encoded protein is CASSLLLTDTQYF. The variable domain in full, completed from reference TRBV7-3 and TRBJ2-3, reads GAGVSQTPSNKVTEKGKYVELRCDPISGHTALYWYRQSLGQGPEFLIYFQGTGAADDSGLPNDRFFAVRPEGSVSTLKIQRTERGDSAVYLCASSLLLTDTQYFGPGTRLTVL.

This clonotype was picked up a small number of times. V and J are TRBV7-2 and TRBJ2-3; 9 positions agree with TRBD2. CDR1 and CDR2 from the germline V gene are SGHTA and FQGNSA. The V gene end was trimmed by 0 bases and the J gene end by 5 bases; junction bases not matched to a gene: 6. The CDR3 is made up of 16 amino acids. CDR3 amino acids: CASSLAASGTIDTQYF. In DNA form, the CDR3 reads TGTGCCAGCAGCTTAGCGGCTAGCGGGACGATAGATACGCAGTATTTT.

The rearrangement joins TRBV6-1 to TRBJ1-1; TRBD1 might be the D (6 bases). Germline loops: CDR1 MNHNS, CDR2 SASEGT. This CDR3 region has 14 residues. Deletions cut 7 bases from V and 5 bases from J, with 17 bases between. CDR3 DNA sequence: TGTGCCAGCACCGAAGGGGGGTCGGGAACTGAAGCTTTCTTT. It is translated as CASTEGGSGTEAFF.

The J gene is TRBJ2-2, the V gene TRBV4-1, with D unclear. This CDR3 contains 15 residues. The germline V gene has CDR1 MGHRA and CDR2 YSYEKL. With 2 bases removed from V and 2 bases from J, the gap between germline ends came to 9 bases. CDR3 in DNA: TGCGCCAGCAGCCAACCCGACACAAACACCGGGGAGCTGTTTTTT. Protein: CASSQPDTNTGELFF.

This clonotype was counted a few times. This chain uses TRBV9 with TRBJ2-1; D is ambiguous. Germline loops: CDR1 SGDLS, CDR2 YYNGEE. The CDR3 runs 14 residues. V was trimmed by 0 bases and J by 10 bases, leaving 14 bases between them. As DNA, the CDR3 is TGTGCCAGCAGCGTAGTGGACCGCTCTTTGGAGCAGTTCTTC. This gives the protein CASSVVDRSLEQFF.

The chain has TRBV20-1 and TRBJ2-1; 9 positions match TRBD2. After removal of 1 base from V and 4 bases from J, the junction contained 5 bases not matched to a gene. Germline-derived CDR1 and CDR2 are DFQATT and SNEGSKA (reference sequence). The CDR3 consists of 15 residues. CDR3 amino acids: CSARAGSGRYNEQFF. The CDR3 region has the DNA TGCAGTGCTAGAGCGGGTAGCGGGAGATACAATGAGCAGTTCTTC.

The chain uses TRBV5-4 and TRBJ2-1; the match to TRBD2 covers 10 bases. J lost 0 bases, V lost 3 bases, and 6 bases had no gene match. Per germline, CDR1 SGHNT and CDR2 YYREEE (reference sequence). CDR3 length: 17 residues. CDR3 nucleotide sequence: TGTGCCAGCAGCTCTCCGGGACTAGCGTACTCCTACAATGAGCAGTTCTTC. Protein sequence: CASSSPGLAYSYNEQFF.

This clonotype appeared many times. The chain links TRBV6-6 to TRBJ1-4; D gene uncertain. The CDR3 runs to 12 residues. Germline V gives CDR1 MNHNY, CDR2 SVGAGI (reference sequence). V lost 6 bases, J lost 8 bases, and 10 bases lay in between. CDR3 sequence: CASSPGREKLFF. DNA for the CDR3: TGTGCCAGCAGCCCTGGACGGGAAAAACTGTTTTTT.

To note about this clonotype: One end of the junction is discordant with germline, which a read error may explain. This sequence joins TRBV5-1 and TRBJ2-1; a possible D gene is TRBD2 (5 bases). From germline, CDR1 is SGHRS and CDR2 YFSETQ. This CDR3 has 15 amino acids. CDR3 amino acids: CASSTGLSSYSEQFF. In nucleotides, the CDR3 is TGCGCCAGCAGCACCGGACTTAGCTCCTACAGTGAGCAGTTCTTC.

V usage is TRBV5-4 and J usage is TRBJ2-7; 10 nucleotides align to TRBD2. The V gene's germline CDR1 is SGHNT and CDR2 YYREEE (reference sequence). The CDR3 covers 16 residues. V dropped 0 bases and J dropped 4; count of bases not matched to a gene: 7. This chain's CDR3 is CASSLAWSGRAYEQYF. DNA of the CDR3: TGTGCCAGCAGCTTGGCCTGGAGCGGGAGGGCTTACGAGCAGTACTTC.

This clonotype was detected only a few times. This chain links TRBV7-9 with TRBJ1-4; 9 bases agree with TRBD1. J gave up 3 bases and V 1 base, and 0 bases lay outside the gene matches. CDR1 and CDR2 from the germline V gene are SEHNR and FQNEAQ (reference sequence). CDR3 length equals 15 residues. The CDR3 sequence is CASSLDRGPNEKLFF. CDR3 nucleotides: TGTGCCAGCAGCTTAGACAGGGGGCCTAATGAAAAACTGTTTTTT.

The chain is built from TRBV20-1 and TRBJ2-1, with D perhaps assigned TRBD1 or TRBD2 (6 bases each). Trimming took off 5 bases at V and 1 base at J, with 15 bases between the two ends. The CDR3 is made up of 15 amino acids. Germline V gives CDR1 DFQATT, CDR2 SNEGSKA (reference sequence). The CDR3 sequence: CSAGTDRMSYNEQFF. CDR3 bases: TGCAGTGCTGGGACTGACAGGATGTCCTACAATGAGCAGTTCTTC.

V and J are TRBV4-3 and TRBJ2-2; D gene ambiguous. V gave up 3 bases and J gave up 2 bases, with 10 bases separating them. The CDR3 loop spans 15 amino acids. Germline V gene lookup returns CDR1 LGHNA and CDR2 YSLEER. CDR3 sequence: CASSQEPLNTGELFF. CDR3 nucleotide sequence: TGCGCCAGCAGCCAGGAACCTCTTAACACCGGGGAGCTGTTTTTT.

As DNA, the CDR3 is TGTGCCAGCAGCGCTAGGGACTCGGTACATGAGCAGTTCTTC. Translated: CASSARDSVHEQFF. The genes are TRBV9 and TRBJ2-1; TRBD2 is a possible D gene (6 bases). Germline values: CDR1 SGDLS, CDR2 YYNGEE. This CDR3 region has 14 residues. V lost 3 bases to trimming and J lost 8 bases, with 15 bases between them.

This clonotype was found once. The V call is TRBV20-1, the J call TRBJ2-3, with 8 nucleotides matching TRBD2. V lost 5 bases to trimming and J lost 0 bases; unmatched junction nucleotides: 7. CDR1 is DFQATT, CDR2 SNEGSKA, per germline (reference sequence). CDR3 length equals 15 residues. As DNA, the CDR3 is TGCAGTGCTGTCCTTAGCGGGACTAGCACAGATACGCAGTATTTT. Protein product: CSAVLSGTSTDTQYF.

This chain links TRBV30 with TRBJ1-1; D gene ambiguous. V was shortened by 2 bases and J by 4 bases, with 14 bases between the two germline ends. Germline CDR1 GTSNPN, CDR2 SVGIG (reference sequence). The CDR3 contains 14 residues. As DNA, the CDR3 is TGTGCCTGGAGTACACATATCTGGGTCACTGAAGCTTTCTTT. Protein: CAWSTHIWVTEAFF.

V and J are TRBV20-1 and TRBJ1-1, with a tentative D call TRBD1 (5 bases). The V end was cut by 5 bases, the J end by 4 bases, with 14 bases between. CDR3 size: 13 residues. The germline gives CDR1 DFQATT, CDR2 SNEGSKA (reference sequence). The DNA of the CDR3 is TGCAGTGCTCTTTGGGGGGGGATCACTGAAGCTTTCTTT. Translating gives CSALWGGITEAFF.

V gene TRBV24-1 combines with J gene TRBJ2-5, with 8 bases that match TRBD2. The CDR3 is 16 amino acids. Germline V gene lookup returns CDR1 KGHDR and CDR2 SFDVKD. With 3 bases clipped from V and 3 bases from J, the junction kept 8 bases outside the gene matches. Written as DNA, the CDR3 is TGTGCCACCAGTGATGGCGGGACTAGGGTTAAAGAGACCCAGTACTTC. Residues: CATSDGGTRVKETQYF.

This clonotype occurred many times. The rearrangement uses TRBV6-6 and TRBJ2-1; D gene unclear. The CDR3 runs to 13 residues. V lost 5 bases, J lost 7 bases, and 12 bases lay in between. Germline CDR1 and CDR2: MNHNY and SVGAGI (reference sequence). The CDR3 DNA is TGTGCCAGCAGTCTTTACGGCGCGAATGAGCAGTTCTTC. Its translation is CASSLYGANEQFF.

V usage is TRBV6-5 and J usage is TRBJ1-2; no clear D gene. V lost 2 bases, J lost 0 bases, and 10 bases lay in between. The CDR3 is made up of 15 amino acids. Germline lookup yields CDR1 MNHEY and CDR2 SVGAGI. The CDR3 DNA follows: TGTGCCAGCAGTTACGAAAGGAGGTCTAACTATGGCTACACCTTC. This codes for CASSYERRSNYGYTF.